Presented here are 18 T cell receptor beta chains from one specimen sequenced in a study of blood T cell repertoires in COVID-19. The repertoire was sequenced with immunoSEQ multiplex PCR; TCRdb's copy has only in-frame clones and lacks some. The sample records around 130,000 clones, around 87% being singletons. The sequenced sample was peripheral blood. The source is a human donor in a cohort sampled during active COVID-19.

The chain employs TRBV4-2 and TRBJ2-3; D is uncertain. Deletions cut 5 bases from V and 7 bases from J, with 13 bases between. The CDR3 runs 13 residues. Germline V gene data show CDR1 as LGHNA and CDR2 as YNFKEQ. CDR3 amino acids: CASSEPTDHTQYF. The CDR3 nucleotides are TGTGCCAGCAGCGAACCCACAGATCATACGCAGTATTTT.

J is TRBJ1-1 and V is TRBV5-1; D is undetermined. The germline V and J ends were trimmed by 2 bases and 1 base, with 9 bases remaining between them. CDR3 size: 14 residues. Germline CDR1 and CDR2: SGHRS and YFSETQ. In nucleotides, the CDR3 is TGCGCCAGCAGCTTTGGAGCAGCGAACACTGAAGCTTTCTTT. Protein sequence: CASSFGAANTEAFF.

The chain couples TRBV2 to TRBJ1-6; no clear D. CDR3 length: 21 amino acids. With 6 bases removed from V and 9 bases from J, the gap between germline ends came to 36 bases. Per the germline V gene, CDR1 is SNHLY and CDR2 is FYNNEI. The CDR3 sequence: CASRRDWIEPRSLYGISPLHF. CDR3 coding DNA: TGTGCCAGCAGGAGAGATTGGATCGAGCCCAGGTCGTTATATGGAATTTCACCCCTCCACTTT.

A few counts support this clone. The rearrangement links TRBV9 to TRBJ1-5; D unclear. CDR1 is SGDLS and CDR2 is YYNGEE in the germline V gene. Trimming pared 0 bases from V and 4 bases from J, leaving 17 bases between. The CDR3 totals 17 residues. The CDR3: CASSVGNGRHRNQPQHF. The DNA of the CDR3 is TGTGCCAGCAGCGTAGGGAATGGGAGACACCGAAATCAGCCCCAGCATTTT. The whole variable domain, remainder taken from reference TRBV9 and TRBJ1-5, is DSGVTQTPKHLITATGQRVTLRCSPRSGDLSVYWYQQSLDQGLQFLIQYYNGEERAKGNILERFSAQQFPDLHSELNLSSLELGDSALYFCASSVGNGRHRNQPQHFGDGTRLSIL.

The genes are TRBV6-5 and TRBJ2-7, with TRBD2 identical over 9 bases. V lost 0 bases to trimming and J lost 2 bases; unmatched junction nucleotides: 2. Germline loops: CDR1 MNHEY, CDR2 SVGAGI. The CDR3 loop spans 15 amino acids. CDR3 sequence: CASSYSLAGTYEQYF. CDR3 nucleotides: TGTGCCAGCAGTTACTCGCTAGCGGGGACCTACGAGCAGTACTTC.

The gene calls are TRBV4-1 and TRBJ2-3; 13 nucleotides align to TRBD2. V shed 5 bases, J shed 2 bases, and the junction held 13 bases outside the gene matches. CDR3 length: 19 amino acids. Per germline, CDR1 MGHRA and CDR2 YSYEKL. CDR3 sequence: CASSGPRFGLAGDTDTQYF. In DNA, the CDR3 is TGCGCCAGCAGCGGCCCCCGGTTTGGACTAGCGGGGGACACAGATACGCAGTATTTT.

The chain is built from TRBV28 and TRBJ2-1; possibly TRBD1 for D (6 bases). The CDR3 runs to 14 residues. V was shortened by 6 bases and J by 6 bases, with 15 bases between the two germline ends. Germline CDR1 reads MDHEN; CDR2 reads SYDVKM. The CDR3 reads CASSPTGLVNEQFF. The CDR3 DNA reads TGTGCCAGCAGCCCGACAGGTTTAGTCAATGAGCAGTTCTTC.

The chain is built from TRBV9 and TRBJ2-1, with D possibly TRBD1 on 6 matching bases. Trimming pared 0 bases from V and 4 bases from J, leaving 14 bases between. This CDR3 comprises 16 residues. Germline assignment: CDR1 SGDLS and CDR2 YYNGEE. For the CDR3, the DNA is TGTGCCAGCAGCGTAGAAGGGGACACCCCTTACAATGAGCAGTTCTTC. Its translation is CASSVEGDTPYNEQFF.

This clone was seen just once. The V gene is TRBV29-1, the J gene TRBJ2-7, with 11 bases that match TRBD1. The germline V gene has CDR1 SQVTM and CDR2 ANQGSEA. After removal of 7 bases from V and 6 bases from J, the junction contained 5 bases not matched to a gene. The CDR3 sequence is 12 residues long. This CDR3 is CSGGTGGGEQYF. The CDR3 nucleotides read TGCAGCGGTGGGACAGGGGGAGGCGAGCAGTACTTC.

The chain joins TRBV5-4 to TRBJ2-5; D ambiguous. The CDR3 extends over 15 amino acids. Trimming left V 5 bases short and J 5 bases short, with 19 bases between. CDR1 and CDR2 (germline): SGHNT, YYREEE (reference sequence). Here the CDR3 DNA reads TGTGCCAGCAGTTCCACCCGACTTGGTCGGGAGACCCAGTACTTC. This encodes CASSSTRLGRETQYF.

The rearrangement links TRBV19 to TRBJ1-5; D might be TRBD1 (5 bases). V was clipped by 7 bases and J by 6 bases, with 22 bases between them. This CDR3 is built from 16 residues. Germline CDR1 LNHDA, CDR2 SQIVND (reference sequence). The CDR3 spells CASNLGRGNIAQPQHF. The DNA for the CDR3 is TGTGCCAGTAACTTGGGGCGGGGGAACATAGCTCAGCCCCAGCATTTT.

The chain is built from TRBV11-2 and TRBJ2-4; maybe TRBD2 (5 bases). Germline loops: CDR1 SGHAT, CDR2 FQNNGV. This CDR3 contains 16 residues. Trimming pared 0 bases from V and 6 bases from J, leaving 15 bases between. The CDR3 DNA is TGTGCCAGCAGCTTAGAGGGAGTGGGGTGGGCAAACATTCAGTACTTC. Translating gives CASSLEGVGWANIQYF.

The chain couples TRBV27 to TRBJ2-2; no clear D. CDR1 MNHEY and CDR2 SMNVEV come from the germline V gene (reference sequence). This CDR3 spans 14 amino acids. V shed 5 bases and J shed 5 bases, with 12 bases lying between them. In DNA, the CDR3 is TGTGCCAGCAGTCTAGGTTTTGGAACCGGGGAGCTGTTTTTT. Its translation: CASSLGFGTGELFF.

The chain uses TRBV28 and TRBJ2-7; D perhaps matches TRBD2 (6 bases). CDR1 and CDR2 from the germline V gene are MDHEN and SYDVKM. Trimming took 5 bases from V and 3 from J, leaving 14 bases between them. The CDR3 has 14 residues. The CDR3 DNA sequence: TGTGCCAGCAGTCCCTCGGGGGAAAACTACGAGCAGTACTTC. It specifies CASSPSGENYEQYF.

This clone was detected only once. V gene TRBV7-9 combines with J gene TRBJ2-5, with D perhaps matching TRBD1 (5 bases). Germline CDR1 is SEHNR and CDR2 is FQNEAQ (reference sequence). There are 14 residues in the CDR3. The ends were cut back, 2 bases at V and 4 bases at J, with 11 bases in the middle. The CDR3 region has the DNA TGTGCCAGCAGCTTAAAGGGGTGGGGAGAGACCCAGTACTTC. Its translation is CASSLKGWGETQYF.

The gene calls are TRBV7-2 and TRBJ2-7, with D maybe TRBD2 (5 bases). This CDR3 region has 18 residues. The V and J ends lost 5 bases and 0 bases respectively, with 23 bases between them. Germline-derived CDR1 and CDR2 are SGHTA and FQGNSA. In DNA, the CDR3 is TGTGCCAGCAGCCAGTGGTGGACGGACTTCACGAGCTCCTACGAGCAGTACTTC. This encodes CASSQWWTDFTSSYEQYF. Complete variable domain (other parts from reference TRBV7-2 and TRBJ2-7): GAGVSQSPSNKVTEKGKDVELRCDPISGHTALYWYRQSLGQGLEFLIYFQGNSAPDKSGLPSDRFSAERTGGSVSTLTIQRTQQEDSAVYLCASSQWWTDFTSSYEQYFGPGTRLTVT.

This chain joins TRBV11-1 and TRBJ2-5; 9 bases align to TRBD2. V dropped 1 base and J dropped 2; count of bases not matched to a gene: 2. The CDR3 is 15 residues long. Germline CDR1 reads SGHAT; CDR2 reads FQDESV (reference sequence). The CDR3 DNA reads TGTGCCAGCAGCTTAGGGGCGGGGGGGCAAGAGACCCAGTACTTC. As protein: CASSLGAGGQETQYF.

The chain employs TRBV27 and TRBJ1-6; weak D call: TRBD1 (6 bases). V was pared by 6 bases and J by 2 bases, with 11 bases between. The CDR3 length is 15 residues. CDR1 MNHEY and CDR2 SMNVEV come from the germline V gene (reference sequence). The CDR3 nucleotides are TGTGCCAGCAGCTCGGACAGAGCCTATAATTCACCCCTCCACTTT. Residues: CASSSDRAYNSPLHF.